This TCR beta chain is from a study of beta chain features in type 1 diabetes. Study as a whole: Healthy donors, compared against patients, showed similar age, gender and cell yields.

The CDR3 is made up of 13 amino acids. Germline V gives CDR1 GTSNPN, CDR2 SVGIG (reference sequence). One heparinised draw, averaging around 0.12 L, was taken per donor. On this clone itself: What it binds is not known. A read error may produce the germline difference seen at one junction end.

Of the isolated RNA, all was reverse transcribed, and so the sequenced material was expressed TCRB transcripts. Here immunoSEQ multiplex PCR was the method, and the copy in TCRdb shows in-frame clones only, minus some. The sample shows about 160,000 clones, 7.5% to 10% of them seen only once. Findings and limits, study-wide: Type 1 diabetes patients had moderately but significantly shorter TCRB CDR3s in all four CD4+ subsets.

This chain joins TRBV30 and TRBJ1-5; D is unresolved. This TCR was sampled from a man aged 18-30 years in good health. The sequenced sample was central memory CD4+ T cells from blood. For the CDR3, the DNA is TGTGCCTGGAATCCGAATAGCAATCACCCCCAGCATTTT. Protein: CAWNPNSNHPQHF.